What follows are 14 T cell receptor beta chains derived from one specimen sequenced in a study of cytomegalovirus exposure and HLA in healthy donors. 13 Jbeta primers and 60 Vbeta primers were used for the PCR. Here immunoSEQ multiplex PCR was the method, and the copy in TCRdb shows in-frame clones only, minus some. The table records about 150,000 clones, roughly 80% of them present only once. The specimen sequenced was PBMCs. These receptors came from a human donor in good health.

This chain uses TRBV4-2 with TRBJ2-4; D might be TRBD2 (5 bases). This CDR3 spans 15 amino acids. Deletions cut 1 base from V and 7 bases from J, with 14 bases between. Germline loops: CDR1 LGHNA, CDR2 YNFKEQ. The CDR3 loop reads CASSQGYGGGNIQYF. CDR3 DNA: TGTGCCAGCAGCCAAGGTTATGGCGGCGGGAACATTCAGTACTTC.

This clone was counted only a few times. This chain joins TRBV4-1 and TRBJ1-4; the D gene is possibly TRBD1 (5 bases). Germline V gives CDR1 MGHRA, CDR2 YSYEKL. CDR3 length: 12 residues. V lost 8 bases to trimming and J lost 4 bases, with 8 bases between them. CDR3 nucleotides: TGCGCCAGCCGACAGCTTAATGAAAAACTGTTTTTT. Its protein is CASRQLNEKLFF.

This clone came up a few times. CDR3 DNA sequence: TGTGCCAGCAGCTTATACCCTAACGCTCGGAGAATAGATGGCTACACCTTC. It encodes CASSLYPNARRIDGYTF. The genes are TRBV7-7 and TRBJ1-2; unclear D gene. The CDR3 runs to 17 residues. V lost 2 bases and J lost 6, with 22 bases in between. Germline loops: CDR1 SSHAT, CDR2 FNYEAQ (reference sequence). Full variable domain (missing parts from reference TRBV7-7 and TRBJ1-2): GAGVSQSPRYKVTKRGQDVTLRCDPISSHATLYWYQQALGQGPEFLTYFNYEAQPDKSGLPSDRFSAERPEGSISTLTIQRTEQRDSAMYRCASSLYPNARRIDGYTFGSGTRLTVV.

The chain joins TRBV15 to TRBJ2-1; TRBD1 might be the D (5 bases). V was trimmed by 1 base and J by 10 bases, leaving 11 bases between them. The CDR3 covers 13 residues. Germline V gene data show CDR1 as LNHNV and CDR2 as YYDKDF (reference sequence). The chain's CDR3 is CATSRGWGSEQFF. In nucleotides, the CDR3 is TGTGCCACCAGCAGAGGTTGGGGCAGCGAGCAGTTCTTC.

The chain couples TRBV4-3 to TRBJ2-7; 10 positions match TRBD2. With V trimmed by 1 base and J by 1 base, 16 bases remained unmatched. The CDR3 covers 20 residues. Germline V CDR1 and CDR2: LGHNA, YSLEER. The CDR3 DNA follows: TGCGCCAGCAGCCAAGGGGTGCTAGCGGGAGCAAGCGGGGGTTCCTACGAGCAGTACTTC. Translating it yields CASSQGVLAGASGGSYEQYF.

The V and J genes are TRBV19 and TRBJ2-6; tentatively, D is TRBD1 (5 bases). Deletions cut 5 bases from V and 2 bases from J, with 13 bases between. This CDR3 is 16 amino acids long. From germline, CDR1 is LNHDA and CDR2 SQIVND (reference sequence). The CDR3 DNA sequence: TGTGCCAGTAGTTTCCGTGGACAAGCTGGGGCCAACGTCCTGACTTTC. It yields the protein CASSFRGQAGANVLTF. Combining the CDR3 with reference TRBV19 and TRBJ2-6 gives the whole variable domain DGGITQSPKYLFRKEGQNVTLSCEQNLNHDAMYWYRQDPGQGLRLIYYSQIVNDFQKGDIAEGYSVSREKKESFPLTVTSAQKNPTAFYLCASSFRGQAGANVLTFGAGSRLTVL.

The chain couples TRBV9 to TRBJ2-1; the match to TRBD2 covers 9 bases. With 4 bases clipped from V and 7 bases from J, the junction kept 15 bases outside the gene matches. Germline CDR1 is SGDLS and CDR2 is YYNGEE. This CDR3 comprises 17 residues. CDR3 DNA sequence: TGTGCCAGCAGCCCTCAAACGGGCGGGGGGGCTGGGAATGAGCAGTTCTTC. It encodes CASSPQTGGGAGNEQFF.

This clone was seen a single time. The CDR3 DNA sequence: TGTGCCAGCACCCTGAATTCGGGGGGCTATGGCTACACCTTC. This gives the protein CASTLNSGGYGYTF. The chain recombines TRBV6-1 with TRBJ1-2, with a weak D call TRBD1 (5 bases). CDR3 length: 14 amino acids. V dropped 7 bases and J dropped 4 bases, with 16 bases sitting between them. Germline V gene data show CDR1 as MNHNS and CDR2 as SASEGT.

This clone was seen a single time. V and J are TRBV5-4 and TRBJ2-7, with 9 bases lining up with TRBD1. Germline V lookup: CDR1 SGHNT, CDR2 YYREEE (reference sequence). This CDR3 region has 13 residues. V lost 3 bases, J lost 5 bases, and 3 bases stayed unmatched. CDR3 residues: CASSSDRGHEQYF. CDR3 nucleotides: TGTGCCAGCAGCTCGGACAGGGGTCACGAGCAGTACTTC.

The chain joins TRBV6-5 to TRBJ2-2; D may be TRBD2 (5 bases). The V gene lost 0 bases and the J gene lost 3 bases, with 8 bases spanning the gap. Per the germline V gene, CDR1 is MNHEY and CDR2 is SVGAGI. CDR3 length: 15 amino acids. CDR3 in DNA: TGTGCCAGCAGTTACTCGAGAGCGGACACCGGGGAGCTGTTTTTT. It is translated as CASSYSRADTGELFF.

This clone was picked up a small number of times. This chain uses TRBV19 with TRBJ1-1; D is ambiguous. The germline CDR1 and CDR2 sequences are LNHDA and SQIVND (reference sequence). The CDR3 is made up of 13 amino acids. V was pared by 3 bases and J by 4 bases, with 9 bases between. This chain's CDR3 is CASSMQVGTEAFF. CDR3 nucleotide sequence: TGTGCCAGTAGTATGCAGGTGGGCACTGAAGCTTTCTTT. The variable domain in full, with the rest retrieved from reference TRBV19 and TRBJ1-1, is DGGITQSPKYLFRKEGQNVTLSCEQNLNHDAMYWYRQDPGQGLRLIYYSQIVNDFQKGDIAEGYSVSREKKESFPLTVTSAQKNPTAFYLCASSMQVGTEAFFGQGTRLTVV.

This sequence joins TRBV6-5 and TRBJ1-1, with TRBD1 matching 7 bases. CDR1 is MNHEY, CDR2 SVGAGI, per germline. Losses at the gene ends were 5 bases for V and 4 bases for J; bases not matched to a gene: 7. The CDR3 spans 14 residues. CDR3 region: CASSLQGGFTEAFF. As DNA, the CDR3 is TGTGCCAGCAGTCTCCAGGGGGGCTTCACTGAAGCTTTCTTT.

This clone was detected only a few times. This CDR3 reads CASRTDFTYEQYF. DNA for the CDR3: TGTGCCAGCCGGACAGACTTTACCTACGAGCAGTACTTC. The V and J genes are TRBV18 and TRBJ2-7, with TRBD1 as a possible D gene (6 bases). With 8 bases removed from V and 2 bases from J, the gap between germline ends came to 13 bases. The CDR3 is 13 amino acids. Germline V gene sequence: CDR1 KGHSH, CDR2 LQKENI.

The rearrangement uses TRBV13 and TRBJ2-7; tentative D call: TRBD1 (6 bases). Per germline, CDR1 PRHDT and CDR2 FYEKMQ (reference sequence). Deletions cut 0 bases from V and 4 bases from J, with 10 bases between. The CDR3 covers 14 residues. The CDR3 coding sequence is TGTGCCAGCAGCTTAGGACAGGGAGAATACGAGCAGTACTTC. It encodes CASSLGQGEYEQYF.